This T cell receptor (beta chain) was obtained from a study of blood T cell repertoires in COVID-19. About the research overall: Spain, Italy and the United States supplied samples that represented acute and convalescent COVID-19. Sample material is recorded as cDNA or gDNA derived from T cells, B-cell-depleted T cells, or PBMCs.

Clones were sequenced by immunoSEQ multiplex PCR, and TCRdb holds only the in-frame ones, with some missing. The sample comprises about 280,000 clones, under 90% of which are singletons, and 8% to 9.5% rests with the top ten. The J segment lost 5 bases and the V segment lost 8 bases, leaving 8 bases of the junction unmatched. The CDR3 has 14 residues. Germline V gene sequence: CDR1 SGHRS, CDR2 YFSETQ. V usage is TRBV5-1 and J usage is TRBJ2-3; 10 nucleotides match TRBD1. This TCR came from a woman aged 45 to 65 who had recovered from COVID-19. Material for sequencing was peripheral blood. CDR3 coding DNA: TGCGCCAGTAGACAGGGGGCTGACGGAGATACGCAGTATTTT. Its translation: CASRQGADGDTQYF.